The 19 T cell receptor beta chains given below trace back to one sample, sequenced in a study of OX40 agonist ivuxolimab in advanced cancers. Profiling relied on immunoSEQ multiplex PCR, and the TCRdb table lists in-frame clones only, not all of them. The sample carries some 45,000 clones, approximately 83% recorded once. Specimen: CD4+ or CD8+ T cells sorted from blood, collected in a trial of the OX40 agonist ivuxolimab. These receptors were collected from an adult with an advanced solid tumor such as melanoma, head and neck, liver or kidney cancer.

This chain joins TRBV9 and TRBJ2-1, with TRBD2 matching 10 bases. The germline V gene has CDR1 SGDLS and CDR2 YYNGEE. CDR3 length: 17 amino acids. Trimming cost V 1 base and J 7 bases; bases outside gene matches: 11. CDR3 loop: CASSVLPKRGGSNEQFF. The CDR3 coding sequence is TGTGCCAGCAGCGTATTACCCAAGCGGGGGGGCTCGAATGAGCAGTTCTTC.

The rearrangement uses TRBV6-5 and TRBJ1-1; the match to TRBD1 covers 8 bases. Losses at the gene ends were 5 bases for V and 0 bases for J; bases not matched to a gene: 2. The CDR3 extends over 14 amino acids. Germline V gene data show CDR1 as MNHEY and CDR2 as SVGAGI. The CDR3 DNA reads as TGTGCCAGCAGTACCAGGGGGCTGAACACTGAAGCTTTCTTT. It codes for CASSTRGLNTEAFF.

This chain uses TRBV29-1 with TRBJ2-1; D is uncertain. Germline V lookup: CDR1 SQVTM, CDR2 ANQGSEA. The ends were cut back, 6 bases at V and 8 bases at J, with 8 bases in the middle. The CDR3 is 10 amino acids. The CDR3 DNA follows: TGCAGCGTAGCCCAGTATGAGCAGTTCTTC. This sequence encodes CSVAQYEQFF.

V gene TRBV6-1 combines with J gene TRBJ1-2; weak D call: TRBD1 (5 bases). V lost 5 bases and J lost 5, with 6 bases in between. The CDR3 has 11 amino acids. Looked up from germline, CDR1 is MNHNS and CDR2 is SASEGT. The CDR3 is CASSKGYGYTF. The CDR3 coding sequence is TGTGCCAGCAGTAAGGGGTATGGCTACACCTTC.

The CDR3 coding sequence is TGTGCCAGCAGCTTAGACACCGGGGAGCTGTTTTTT. Encoded protein: CASSLDTGELFF. The J gene is TRBJ2-2, the V gene TRBV7-2; D is undetermined. The CDR3 length is 12 residues. Trimming pared 1 base from V and 3 bases from J, leaving 0 bases between. Germline V gene sequence: CDR1 SGHTA, CDR2 FQGNSA.

The J gene is TRBJ2-5, the V gene TRBV7-2; D gene unclear. CDR1 and CDR2 (germline): SGHTA, FQGNSA. This CDR3 is built from 15 residues. Trimming shortened V by 2 bases and J by 4 bases, and 14 bases separated the two germline ends. The CDR3 nucleotides are TGTGCCAGCAGCTTAATGGGCAGTTCTGGAGAGACCCAGTACTTC. It is translated as CASSLMGSSGETQYF.

The genes are TRBV7-9 and TRBJ1-2; weak D call: TRBD1 (6 bases). Germline assignment: CDR1 SEHNR and CDR2 FQNEAQ (reference sequence). The CDR3 loop spans 15 amino acids. V gave up 5 bases and J gave up 3 bases, with 16 bases separating them. The chain's CDR3 is CASSLRGGGDYGYTF. The CDR3 DNA sequence: TGTGCCAGCAGCCTAAGAGGGGGTGGTGACTATGGCTACACCTTC. The complete variable domain, with remaining parts taken from reference TRBV7-9 and TRBJ1-2, reads DTGVSQNPRHKITKRGQNVTFRCDPISEHNRLYWYRQTLGQGPEFLTYFQNEAQLEKSRLLSDRFSAERPKGSFSTLEIQRTEQGDSAMYLCASSLRGGGDYGYTFGSGTRLTVV.

V usage is TRBV19 and J usage is TRBJ2-6; D assignment may be TRBD1 or TRBD2 (5 bases each). Trimming cost V 7 bases and J 0 bases, with 10 bases left between them. There are 15 residues in the CDR3. The germline V gene has CDR1 LNHDA and CDR2 SQIVND (reference sequence). The CDR3 DNA sequence: TGTGCCAGTAAGGATGGGGGCTCTGGGGCCAACGTCCTGACTTTC. Its protein is CASKDGGSGANVLTF.

This clone was seen once. The rearrangement links TRBV19 to TRBJ1-2; TRBD1 matches 11 bases. This CDR3 has 13 amino acids. From germline, CDR1 is LNHDA and CDR2 SQIVND (reference sequence). J lost 6 bases, V lost 4 bases, and 1 base had no gene match. The CDR3 sequence is CASSRDRGDGYTF. CDR3 sequence (DNA): TGTGCCAGTAGTAGGGACAGGGGGGATGGCTACACCTTC.

The chain recombines TRBV29-1 with TRBJ1-1; D is undetermined. The CDR3 length is 12 residues. Germline lookup yields CDR1 SQVTM and CDR2 ANQGSEA. The V end lost 3 bases, the J end lost 4 bases, and 9 bases lay between the germline ends. This CDR3 is CSVESVSTEAFF. CDR3 nucleotides: TGCAGCGTTGAGTCCGTTAGCACTGAAGCTTTCTTT.

The chain couples TRBV18 to TRBJ1-5; D is ambiguous. Germline CDR1 and CDR2: KGHSH and LQKENI. Trimming took 4 bases from V and 2 from J, leaving 12 bases between them. This CDR3 is built from 15 residues. CDR3 sequence reads: CASSLEDFGNQPQHF. The CDR3 DNA sequence: TGTGCCAGCTCACTCGAGGATTTTGGCAATCAGCCCCAGCATTTT.

This clone was found once. This chain connects TRBV28 to TRBJ1-6; D ambiguous. The V end was cut by 4 bases, the J end by 1 base, with 14 bases between. The CDR3 extends over 17 amino acids. Germline V gives CDR1 MDHEN, CDR2 SYDVKM. The CDR3 region is CASSSALERSYNSPLHF. The DNA for the CDR3 is TGTGCCAGCAGTTCCGCCCTCGAGAGGTCCTATAATTCACCCCTCCACTTT.

V and J are TRBV6-1 and TRBJ2-7; 7 nucleotides align to TRBD1. After removal of 8 bases from V and 7 bases from J, the junction contained 11 bases not matched to a gene. Germline V gene data show CDR1 as MNHNS and CDR2 as SASEGT. The CDR3 totals 13 residues. CDR3 residues: CASRRQGTREQYF. DNA for the CDR3: TGTGCCAGCCGTCGACAGGGAACGAGAGAGCAGTACTTC.

The CDR3 region is CASSLNGGGDGYTF. CDR3 nucleotide sequence: TGTGCCAGCAGCTTAAACGGAGGGGGCGATGGCTACACCTTC. The V gene is TRBV7-9, the J gene TRBJ1-2; 7 bases fit TRBD1. CDR1 SEHNR and CDR2 FQNEAQ come from the germline V gene (reference sequence). Germline trimming cut 2 bases from V and 6 bases from J; bases unmatched to any gene: 6. The CDR3 sequence is 14 residues long.

This clone has just a few counts. This chain joins TRBV7-9 and TRBJ2-1, with unresolved D. CDR3 length: 14 residues. Germline V lookup: CDR1 SEHNR, CDR2 FQNEAQ (reference sequence). The V end was cut by 3 bases, the J end by 7 bases, with 13 bases between. CDR3 DNA sequence: TGTGCCAGCAGCTTGGGTATGGCCGGGAATGAGCAGTTCTTC. It translates to CASSLGMAGNEQFF.

The J gene is TRBJ2-7, the V gene TRBV21-1; TRBD1 reflects the table's D call only, with no check against the DNA. TRBV21-1 is a pseudogene. The CDR3 runs to 16 residues. The CDR3 here is CASSAQGGTGAYEQYF. The CDR3 DNA sequence: TGTGCCAGCAGCGCGCAGGGGGGGACAGGGGCCTACGAGCAGTACTTC.

This chain connects TRBV6-5 to TRBJ2-1; 10 bases agree with TRBD2. J lost 6 bases, V lost 2 bases, and 7 bases had no gene match. The CDR3 extends over 16 amino acids. CDR1 is MNHEY, CDR2 SVGAGI, per germline. The CDR3: CASSYTQSGRGNEQFF. The CDR3 bases are TGTGCCAGCAGTTACACCCAGAGCGGGAGGGGCAATGAGCAGTTCTTC.

The gene calls are TRBV6-1 and TRBJ2-7, with TRBD1 matching over 11 bases. After removal of 6 bases from V and 3 bases from J, the junction contained 4 bases not matched to a gene. This CDR3 region has 14 residues. Germline V gene sequence: CDR1 MNHNS, CDR2 SASEGT. Here the CDR3 reads CASRAGTGGYEQYF. In DNA form, the CDR3 reads TGTGCCAGCAGGGCCGGGACAGGGGGCTACGAGCAGTACTTC.

The chain couples TRBV7-9 to TRBJ2-5; 7 bases line up with TRBD2. Germline CDR1 and CDR2: SEHNR and FQNEAQ (reference sequence). This CDR3 region has 16 residues. With 5 bases clipped from V and 4 bases from J, the junction kept 13 bases outside the gene matches. The CDR3 nucleotides are TGTGCCAGCAGCCGGCGATTGACTAGCATGGTAGAGACCCAGTACTTC. It translates to CASSRRLTSMVETQYF.